These 13 T cell receptor beta chains came from one sample sequenced in a study of cytomegalovirus exposure and HLA in healthy donors. 60 Vbeta and 13 Jbeta primers were used in PCR. Profiling relied on immunoSEQ multiplex PCR, and the TCRdb table lists in-frame clones only, not all of them. The sample has around 160,000 clones, about 70% seen once. The sample consisted of PBMCs. All receptors come from a woman between 40 and 55 years old in good health and CMV-seropositive.

This chain joins TRBV9 and TRBJ2-5; D perhaps matches TRBD1 (5 bases). This CDR3 contains 14 residues. Germline CDR1 reads SGDLS; CDR2 reads YYNGEE. V gave up 0 bases and J gave up 1 base, with 7 bases separating them. The CDR3 loop reads CASSVGTLQETQYF. The CDR3 DNA follows: TGTGCCAGCAGCGTAGGGACACTCCAAGAGACCCAGTACTTC. The whole variable domain, remainder taken from reference TRBV9 and TRBJ2-5, is DSGVTQTPKHLITATGQRVTLRCSPRSGDLSVYWYQQSLDQGLQFLIQYYNGEERAKGNILERFSAQQFPDLHSELNLSSLELGDSALYFCASSVGTLQETQYFGPGTRLLVL.

The V gene is TRBV15, the J gene TRBJ1-5; no definite D call. V lost 3 bases and J 0 bases, leaving 9 bases between the germline ends. The CDR3 contains 15 residues. Germline V gene lookup returns CDR1 LNHNV and CDR2 YYDKDF (reference sequence). The CDR3 DNA reads as TGTGCCACCAGCAGTGCCCGAGATAGCAATCAGCCCCAGCATTTT. Its protein is CATSSARDSNQPQHF.

This rearrangement joins TRBV7-3 to TRBJ2-3; 7 bases agree with TRBD1. The CDR3 is made up of 14 amino acids. Per germline, CDR1 SGHTA and CDR2 FQGTGA. The V and J ends lost 5 bases and 2 bases, in that order; junction bases with no gene match: 4. The CDR3 nucleotides read TGTGCCAGCAGCCGCGACAGGGTCACAGATACGCAGTATTTT. Translated, it gives CASSRDRVTDTQYF.

This rearrangement joins TRBV28 to TRBJ2-7; a weak D match, TRBD1 (6 bases). The length of the CDR3 is 14 residues. V lost 2 bases and J lost 5, with 13 bases in between. The germline V gene encodes CDR1 MDHEN and CDR2 SYDVKM. The CDR3 nucleotides are TGTGCCAGCAGTTTAACCTCCAGGGGCAACGAGCAGTACTTC. Residues: CASSLTSRGNEQYF.

This clone was counted only a few times. The rearrangement joins TRBV4-3 to TRBJ2-2; 8 bases fit TRBD1. V lost 3 bases and J lost 6; bases outside the gene matches: 12. The CDR3 covers 17 residues. Germline CDR1 and CDR2: LGHNA and YSLEER. CDR3 region: CASSHLAGGTNAGELFF. The CDR3 nucleotides are TGCGCCAGCAGCCATTTAGCAGGGGGCACTAACGCCGGGGAGCTGTTTTTT.

This clone was recorded once. The rearrangement uses TRBV7-2 and TRBJ2-3; 7 nucleotides line up with TRBD1. V shed 4 bases, J shed 2 bases, and the junction held 6 bases outside the gene matches. This CDR3 region has 15 residues. CDR1 and CDR2 from the germline V gene are SGHTA and FQGNSA. The CDR3, as DNA: TGTGCCAGCAGCTCCACGGGACAGAACACAGATACGCAGTATTTT. This sequence encodes CASSSTGQNTDTQYF.

Concerning this clone: This sample includes further DNA sequences coding for the same CDR3. This chain connects TRBV5-1 to TRBJ2-3; TRBD1 matches 9 bases. Trimming cost V 4 bases and J 2 bases; bases outside gene matches: 8. The CDR3 contains 16 residues. From germline, CDR1 is SGHRS and CDR2 YFSETQ. In DNA form, the CDR3 reads TGCGCCAGCAGCCTTCGACAGGGGGGAAACACAGATACGCAGTATTTT. Translated, it gives CASSLRQGGNTDTQYF. Complete variable domain (other parts from reference TRBV5-1 and TRBJ2-3): KAGVTQTPRYLIKTRGQQVTLSCSPISGHRSVSWYQQTPGQGLQFLFEYFSETQRNKGNFPGRFSGRQFSNSRSEMNVSTLELGDSALYLCASSLRQGGNTDTQYFGPGTRLTVL.

V and J are TRBV27 and TRBJ1-2, with 9 nucleotides matching TRBD1. The junction had 3 bases not matched to a gene; V was cut back by 5 bases and J by 8 bases. The CDR3 length is 12 residues. Germline V lookup: CDR1 MNHEY, CDR2 SMNVEV (reference sequence). CDR3 DNA: TGTGCCAGCAGTCTCGGACAGGGGGGCTACACCTTC. Protein product: CASSLGQGGYTF.

The CDR3 DNA reads TGTGCCAGCAGCTCTGGGAGGGGGAGCAATCAGCCCCAGCATTTT. Amino acids: CASSSGRGSNQPQHF. V gene TRBV13 combines with J gene TRBJ1-5; tentative D call: TRBD1 (6 bases). Trimming shortened V by 4 bases and J by 1 base, and 11 bases separated the two germline ends. CDR1 and CDR2 from the germline V gene are PRHDT and FYEKMQ (reference sequence). The CDR3 loop spans 15 amino acids. Full variable domain (outside the CDR3, taken from reference TRBV13 and TRBJ1-5): AAGVIQSPRHLIKEKRETATLKCYPIPRHDTVYWYQQGPGQDPQFLISFYEKMQSDKGSIPDRFSAQQFSDYHSELNMSSLELGDSALYFCASSSGRGSNQPQHFGDGTRLSIL.

V usage is TRBV9 and J usage is TRBJ2-5, with D hard to call. V was cut by 5 bases and J by 0 bases, with 8 bases left in between. There are 13 residues in the CDR3. Germline values: CDR1 SGDLS, CDR2 YYNGEE. The DNA for the CDR3 is TGTGCCAGCAGTAACAGCTACCAAGAGACCCAGTACTTC. This codes for CASSNSYQETQYF.

This rearrangement joins TRBV11-3 to TRBJ2-5; 16 bases are a match to TRBD2. Germline V gene lookup returns CDR1 SGHNT and CDR2 YENEEA. V shed 5 bases, J shed 5 bases, and the junction held 5 bases outside the gene matches. The CDR3 totals 16 residues. The CDR3 bases are TGTGCCAGCAGCCCGGGACTAGCGGGGGGGGGCGAGACCCAGTACTTC. Its protein is CASSPGLAGGGETQYF. The whole variable domain, filled in from reference TRBV11-3 and TRBJ2-5, reads EAGVVQSPRYKIIEKKQPVAFWCNPISGHNTLYWYLQNLGQGPELLIRYENEEAVDDSQLPKDRFSAERLKGVDSTLKIQPAELGDSAVYLCASSPGLAGGGETQYFGPGTRLLVL.

The chain employs TRBV2 and TRBJ2-7; a weak D match, TRBD2 (6 bases). The ends were cut back, 8 bases at V and 2 bases at J, with 19 bases in the middle. Looked up from germline, CDR1 is SNHLY and CDR2 is FYNNEI. The CDR3 consists of 15 residues. The CDR3 is CASRPRGGSPYEQYF. The CDR3 coding sequence is TGTGCCAGCCGGCCACGAGGAGGGAGCCCCTACGAGCAGTACTTC.

A note on this clone: In the same sample, other DNA sequences code for this CDR3. The chain links TRBV4-3 to TRBJ1-5, with D unresolved. This CDR3 is built from 16 residues. V lost 3 bases and J lost 7, with 19 bases in between. CDR1 and CDR2 (germline): LGHNA, YSLEER. The CDR3 reads CASSHPLGGLGQPQHF. The DNA for the CDR3 is TGCGCCAGCAGCCACCCCCTCGGAGGGTTGGGCCAGCCCCAGCATTTT.